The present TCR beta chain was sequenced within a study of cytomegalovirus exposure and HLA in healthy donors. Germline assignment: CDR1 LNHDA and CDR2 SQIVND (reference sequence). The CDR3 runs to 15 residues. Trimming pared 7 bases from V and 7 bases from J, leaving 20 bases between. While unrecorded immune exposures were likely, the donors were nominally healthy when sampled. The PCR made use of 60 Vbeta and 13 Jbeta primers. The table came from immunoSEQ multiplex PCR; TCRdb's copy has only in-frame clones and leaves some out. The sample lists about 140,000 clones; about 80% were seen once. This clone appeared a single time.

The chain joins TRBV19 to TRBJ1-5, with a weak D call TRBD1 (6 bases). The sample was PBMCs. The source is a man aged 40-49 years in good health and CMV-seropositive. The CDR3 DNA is TGTGCCAGTAACCCAATAGACAGGCCAGGGCAGCCCCAGCATTTT. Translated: CASNPIDRPGQPQHF. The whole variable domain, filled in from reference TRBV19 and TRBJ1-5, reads DGGITQSPKYLFRKEGQNVTLSCEQNLNHDAMYWYRQDPGQGLRLIYYSQIVNDFQKGDIAEGYSVSREKKESFPLTVTSAQKNPTAFYLCASNPIDRPGQPQHFGDGTRLSIL.